These T cell receptor beta chains were read from a single sample in a study of siplizumab effects on memory and regulatory T cells. These receptors' targets are unknown. Clones were sequenced by immunoSEQ multiplex PCR, and TCRdb holds only the in-frame ones, with some missing. Among under 9,000 clones listed, about 38% were seen once. The sequencing input was CFSE-low (dividing) CD8+ T cells sorted from an allogeneic mixed lymphocyte reaction. All receptors come from a human donor in good health; the cells came from an allogeneic mixed lymphocyte reaction. Each CDR3 is given with its conserved first and last residue. D genes are given only for firm matches. Clone size is stated in some rows and not others, as once, few, many or a class when expanded.

CDR3 DNA: TGTGCCAGCAGCGTAGGGGCAAGTCGGGGTGAGCAGTACTTC; CDR3 protein: CASSVGASRGEQYF; clone size: -; V gene: TRBV7-3; D gene: -; J gene: TRBJ2-7
CDR3 DNA: TGTGCCAGCAGCTTGGGGACAGAGATCTATGGCTACACCTTC; CDR3 protein: CASSLGTEIYGYTF; clone size: -; V gene: TRBV11-2; D gene: TRBD1; J gene: TRBJ1-2
CDR3 DNA: TGTGCCAGCAGCCCATCGGCTAGTAGGGTCGATGAGCAGTTCTTC; CDR3 protein: CASSPSASRVDEQFF; clone size: -; V gene: TRBV7-9; D gene: -; J gene: TRBJ2-1
CDR3 DNA: TGCGCCAGCAGCCAAGATTTTGAGACCTACAATGAGCAGTTCTTC; CDR3 protein: CASSQDFETYNEQFF; clone size: -; V gene: TRBV5-1; D gene: -; J gene: TRBJ2-1
CDR3 DNA: TGCGCCAGCAGCGGGCGACTAGCGGCCTACAATGAGCAGTTCTTC; CDR3 protein: CASSGRLAAYNEQFF; clone size: -; V gene: TRBV4-1; D gene: TRBD2; J gene: TRBJ2-1
CDR3 DNA: TGTGCCACCTGGGACTCTCGGAGCTACGGGGAGCTGTTTTTT; CDR3 protein: CATWDSRSYGELFF; clone size: few; V gene: TRBV10-3; D gene: -; J gene: TRBJ2-2
CDR3 DNA: TGTGCCACCAGCGGACGGACAGGGGAGGACTCTGGGGCCAACGTCCTGACTTTC; CDR3 protein: CATSGRTGEDSGANVLTF; clone size: -; V gene: TRBV15; D gene: TRBD1; J gene: TRBJ2-6
CDR3 DNA: TGTGCCAGCAGCGTAGAACTAGCGGGAGCTGGTGAGCAGTTCTTC; CDR3 protein: CASSVELAGAGEQFF; clone size: -; V gene: TRBV9; D gene: TRBD2; J gene: TRBJ2-1
CDR3 DNA: TGTGCCAGCAGTTACGGCAATGAGCAGTTCTTC; CDR3 protein: CASSYGNEQFF; clone size: few; V gene: TRBV6-6; D gene: -; J gene: TRBJ2-1
CDR3 DNA: TGTGCCAGCAGCTCCGGGACAGGCAGCTCCTACGAGCAGTACTTC; CDR3 protein: CASSSGTGSSYEQYF; clone size: -; V gene: TRBV7-6; D gene: TRBD1; J gene: TRBJ2-7
CDR3 DNA: TGTGCCAGCAGCTTGGAACCCAGGAGCTACGAGCAGTACTTC; CDR3 protein: CASSLEPRSYEQYF; clone size: medium-sized; V gene: TRBV7-6; D gene: -; J gene: TRBJ2-7
CDR3 DNA: TGTGCCAGCAGCTTTATGGCCGGGGAGCTGTTTTTT; CDR3 protein: CASSFMAGELFF; clone size: many; V gene: TRBV5-6; D gene: -; J gene: TRBJ2-2
CDR3 DNA: TGTGCCAGTAGTATGGTCGGGTACACCGGGGAGCTGTTTTTT; CDR3 protein: CASSMVGYTGELFF; clone size: medium-sized; V gene: TRBV19; D gene: -; J gene: TRBJ2-2
CDR3 DNA: TGTGCCAGCAGCCTTGGTACCCTCGAGCAGTACTTC; CDR3 protein: CASSLGTLEQYF; clone size: medium-sized; V gene: TRBV5-6; D gene: -; J gene: TRBJ2-7
CDR3 DNA: TGTGCCAGTAGTACCCCGGGGACCTACAATGAGCAGTTCTTC; CDR3 protein: CASSTPGTYNEQFF; clone size: medium-sized; V gene: TRBV19; D gene: -; J gene: TRBJ2-1
CDR3 DNA: TGTGCCAGTAGTATAGGTGGACAGATATTCAATGAGCAGTTCTTC; CDR3 protein: CASSIGGQIFNEQFF; clone size: -; V gene: TRBV19; D gene: -; J gene: TRBJ2-1
CDR3 DNA: TGCGCCAGCAGCCAAGACGCCACACTAGGGCCCGAGCAGTACTTC; CDR3 protein: CASSQDATLGPEQYF; clone size: medium-sized; V gene: TRBV4-1; D gene: -; J gene: TRBJ2-7
CDR3 DNA: TGCGCCAGCAGCCCTGGGAGGGGTAACTACGAGCAGTACTTC; CDR3 protein: CASSPGRGNYEQYF; clone size: few; V gene: TRBV4-1; D gene: TRBD2; J gene: TRBJ2-7
CDR3 DNA: TGTGCCAGCAGCTTGGCCACAGGGGGCTATGGCTACACCTTC; CDR3 protein: CASSLATGGYGYTF; clone size: -; V gene: TRBV5-5; D gene: TRBD1; J gene: TRBJ1-2
CDR3 DNA: TGTGCCAGCAAGCAGGGGTGGGGCACAGATACGCAGTATTTT; CDR3 protein: CASKQGWGTDTQYF; clone size: -; V gene: TRBV6-1; D gene: -; J gene: TRBJ2-3
CDR3 DNA: TGTGCCAGCTCGGGTGCTCGTAATGAGCAGTTCTTC; CDR3 protein: CASSGARNEQFF; clone size: medium-sized; V gene: TRBV18; D gene: -; J gene: TRBJ2-1
CDR3 DNA: TGTGCCAGCAGCTTAATTGACGGGGGCGAGCAGTACTTC; CDR3 protein: CASSLIDGGEQYF; clone size: once; V gene: TRBV7-9; D gene: -; J gene: TRBJ2-7
CDR3 DNA: TGTGCCAGCAGCGTAGGAACGGGACCCAGGCCCACCGGGGAGCTGTTTTTT; CDR3 protein: CASSVGTGPRPTGELFF; clone size: few; V gene: TRBV9; D gene: -; J gene: TRBJ2-2
CDR3 DNA: TGTGCCAGCAGACCAGGGACAGGGTCTTATCAGCCCCAGCATTTT; CDR3 protein: CASRPGTGSYQPQHF; clone size: medium-sized; V gene: TRBV2; D gene: TRBD1; J gene: TRBJ1-5
CDR3 DNA: TGTGCCAGCAGTCAGTCCACAGGGGGCAGTTTTGAAGCTTTCTTT; CDR3 protein: CASSQSTGGSFEAFF; clone size: -; V gene: TRBV27; D gene: TRBD1; J gene: TRBJ1-1
CDR3 DNA: TGTGCCAGCAGTTTATTGGGTGATTCAGATACGCAGTATTTT; CDR3 protein: CASSLLGDSDTQYF; clone size: -; V gene: TRBV28; D gene: -; J gene: TRBJ2-3
CDR3 DNA: TGTGCCAGCCAAGGGGGGAACACTGAAGCTTTCTTT; CDR3 protein: CASQGGNTEAFF; clone size: medium-sized; V gene: TRBV5-4; D gene: -; J gene: TRBJ1-1
CDR3 DNA: TGTGCCAGCAACTTGATTGACGATGAGCAGTTCTTC; CDR3 protein: CASNLIDDEQFF; clone size: -; V gene: TRBV7-9; D gene: -; J gene: TRBJ2-1
CDR3 DNA: TGTGCCAGGGAACAAAGTCGGGCCAACGTCCTGACTTTC; CDR3 protein: CAREQSRANVLTF; clone size: -; V gene: TRBV6-6; D gene: -; J gene: TRBJ2-6
CDR3 DNA: TGTGCCAGCAGCGTAGGCGGGACTAGTATGTGGGGCGGGGAGCTGTTTTTT; CDR3 protein: CASSVGGTSMWGGELFF; clone size: medium-sized; V gene: TRBV9; D gene: TRBD2; J gene: TRBJ2-2
CDR3 DNA: TGTGCCAGCAGCGGGGCGACCTCTGGCTCCTACAATGAGCAGTTCTTC; CDR3 protein: CASSGATSGSYNEQFF; clone size: -; V gene: TRBV7-9; D gene: -; J gene: TRBJ2-1
CDR3 DNA: TGCAGCGTGGGTGGGGGGGACAGGGCAGGAGACAATGAGCAGTTCTTC; CDR3 protein: CSVGGGDRAGDNEQFF; clone size: -; V gene: TRBV29-1; D gene: TRBD1; J gene: TRBJ2-1
CDR3 DNA: TGTGCCAGCAGCTTAGAGGCTAGCGGGCCCTACAATGAGCAGTTCTTC; CDR3 protein: CASSLEASGPYNEQFF; clone size: medium-sized; V gene: TRBV11-3; D gene: TRBD2; J gene: TRBJ2-1
CDR3 DNA: TGTGCCAGCAGCGTTAGCGGGAGTTTGGATGAGCAGTTCTTC; CDR3 protein: CASSVSGSLDEQFF; clone size: few; V gene: TRBV9; D gene: TRBD2; J gene: TRBJ2-1
CDR3 DNA: TGTGCCAGCAGTGAAGTGGGGACAGGGGCCAATCAGCCCCAGCATTTT; CDR3 protein: CASSEVGTGANQPQHF; clone size: -; V gene: TRBV6-1; D gene: TRBD1; J gene: TRBJ1-5
CDR3 DNA: TGCAGCGTTGTTGGAGGGAGTGGGTACGAGCAGTACTTC; CDR3 protein: CSVVGGSGYEQYF; clone size: few; V gene: TRBV29-1; D gene: -; J gene: TRBJ2-7
CDR3 DNA: TGTGCTAGCAGCCTGGACAGGGGCTACGAGCAGTACTTC; CDR3 protein: CASSLDRGYEQYF; clone size: -; V gene: TRBV7-7; D gene: TRBD1; J gene: TRBJ2-7
CDR3 DNA: TGTGCCAGCAGCTTAGCGTTTACAGTTCAAGAGACCCAGTACTTC; CDR3 protein: CASSLAFTVQETQYF; clone size: few; V gene: TRBV7-3; D gene: -; J gene: TRBJ2-5
CDR3 DNA: TGTGCCAGCAGTCCATCACAGGGGGCGCATGGCTACACCTTC; CDR3 protein: CASSPSQGAHGYTF; clone size: medium-sized; V gene: TRBV6-6; D gene: TRBD1; J gene: TRBJ1-2